The source of this T cell receptor (beta chain) is a study of beta chain features in type 1 diabetes. Study observations and caveats: Here, the possible influence of HLA type (on TCRB rearrangement) remained unresolved. TCRB repertoires of naive, central memory and Treg cells appeared more similar among patients than among healthy donors. All four CD4+ subsets from Type 1 diabetes patients carried moderately but significantly shorter TCRB CDR3s.

For this clone: Its antigen remains unknown.

The CDR3 extends over 20 amino acids. Trimming at V came to 7 bases and at J to 0 bases, leaving 14 bases not matched to a gene. Germline V CDR1 and CDR2: GTSNPN, SVGIG (reference sequence). The investigators reverse transcribed all of the isolated RNA, so they sequenced expressed TCRB transcripts. Sequencing used immunoSEQ multiplex PCR; TCRdb keeps in-frame clones, though not all of them. Of roughly 290,000 clones listed, about 15% were seen once; the top ten hold roughly 0.015%. The chain is built from TRBV30 and TRBJ2-6; 14 bases agree with TRBD2. The sequencing sample was made of naive CD4+ T cells from blood. The TCR comes from a man between 18 and 35 years old with type 1 diabetes. The CDR3 nucleotides read TGTGCCTTATACGGACTAGCGGGAGGTTACTTCAGCTCTGGGGCCAACGTCCTGACTTTC. Its translation is CALYGLAGGYFSSGANVLTF.